The entry below describes one T cell receptor beta chain. In the authors' workflow: Using reference gene primer amplification, nucleated cell counts were estimated. The table came from immunoSEQ multiplex PCR; TCRdb's copy has only in-frame clones and leaves some out. For V, J and clone size, that table is used; D and trimming come from the DNA. The table shows some 88,000 clones, with roughly 87% occurring only once. This sample was taken from a study of blood T cell repertoires in COVID-19. Study background: Both acute and convalescent COVID-19 samples were obtained from the United States, Italy and Spain.

The CDR3 extends over 16 amino acids. The germline CDR1 and CDR2 sequences are SGHRS and YFSETQ. V lost 0 bases and J 4 bases, leaving 16 bases between the germline ends. This chain uses TRBV5-1 with TRBJ1-2, with D tentatively TRBD1 (6 bases). The material sequenced was peripheral blood. This clonotype originated in a man aged 60-69 years with acute or convalescent COVID-19. Here the CDR3 reads CASSLEGVVGFYGYTF. The CDR3 DNA follows: TGCGCCAGCAGCTTGGAGGGGGTCGTGGGTTTCTATGGCTACACCTTC. The entire variable domain, with the rest obtained from reference TRBV5-1 and TRBJ1-2, is as follows: KAGVTQTPRYLIKTRGQQVTLSCSPISGHRSVSWYQQTPGQGLQFLFEYFSETQRNKGNFPGRFSGRQFSNSRSEMNVSTLELGDSALYLCASSLEGVVGFYGYTFGSGTRLTVV.